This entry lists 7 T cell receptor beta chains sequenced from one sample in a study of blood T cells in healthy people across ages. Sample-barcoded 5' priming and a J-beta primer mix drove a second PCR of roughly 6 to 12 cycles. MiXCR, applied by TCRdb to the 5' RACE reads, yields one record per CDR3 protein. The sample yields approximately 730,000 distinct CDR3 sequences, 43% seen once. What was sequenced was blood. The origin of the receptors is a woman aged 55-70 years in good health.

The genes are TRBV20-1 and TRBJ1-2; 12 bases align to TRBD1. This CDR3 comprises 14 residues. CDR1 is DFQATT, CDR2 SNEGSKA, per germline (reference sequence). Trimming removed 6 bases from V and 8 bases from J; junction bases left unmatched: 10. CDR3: CSARRDRGLRGYTF. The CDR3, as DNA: TGCAGTGCCAGACGGGACAGGGGGCTGCGCGGCTACACCTTC.

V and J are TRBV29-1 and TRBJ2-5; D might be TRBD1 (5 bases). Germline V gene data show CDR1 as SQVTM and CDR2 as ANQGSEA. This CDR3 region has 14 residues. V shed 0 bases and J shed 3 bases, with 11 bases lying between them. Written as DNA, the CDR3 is TGCAGCGTTGAAGATCTTATAGGGGAAGAGACCCAGTACTTC. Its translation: CSVEDLIGEETQYF.

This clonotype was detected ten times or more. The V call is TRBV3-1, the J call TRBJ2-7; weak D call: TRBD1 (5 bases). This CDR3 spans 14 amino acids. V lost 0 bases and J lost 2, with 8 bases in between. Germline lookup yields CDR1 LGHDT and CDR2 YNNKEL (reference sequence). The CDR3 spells CASSQDRAPYEQYF. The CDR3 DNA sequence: TGTGCCAGCAGCCAAGACAGGGCGCCCTACGAGCAGTACTTC.

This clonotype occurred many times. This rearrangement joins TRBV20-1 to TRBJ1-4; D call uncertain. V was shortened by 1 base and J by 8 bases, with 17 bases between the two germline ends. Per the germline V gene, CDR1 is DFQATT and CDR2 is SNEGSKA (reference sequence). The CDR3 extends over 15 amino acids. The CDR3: CSARGVWPAEEKLFF. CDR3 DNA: TGCAGTGCTAGAGGGGTTTGGCCTGCGGAAGAAAAACTGTTTTTT.

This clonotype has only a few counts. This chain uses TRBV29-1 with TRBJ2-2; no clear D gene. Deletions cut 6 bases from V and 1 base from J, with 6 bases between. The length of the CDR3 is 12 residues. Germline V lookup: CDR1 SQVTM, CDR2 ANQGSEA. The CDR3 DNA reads TGCAGCGTCTTAAAGAACACCGGGGAGCTGTTTTTT. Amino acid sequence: CSVLKNTGELFF.

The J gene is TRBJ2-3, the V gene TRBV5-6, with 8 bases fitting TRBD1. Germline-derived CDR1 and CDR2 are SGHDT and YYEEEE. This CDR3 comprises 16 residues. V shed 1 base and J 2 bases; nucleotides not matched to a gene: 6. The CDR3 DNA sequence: TGTGCCAGCAGCTTGCCAGACAGGGGAGCCACAGATACGCAGTATTTT. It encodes CASSLPDRGATDTQYF.

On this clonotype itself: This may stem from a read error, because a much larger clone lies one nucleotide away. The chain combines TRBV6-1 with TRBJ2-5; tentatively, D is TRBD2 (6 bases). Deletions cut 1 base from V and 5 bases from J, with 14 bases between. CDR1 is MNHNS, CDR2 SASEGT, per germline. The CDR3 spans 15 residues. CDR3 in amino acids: CASSEELAAAETQYF. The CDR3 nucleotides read TGTGCCAGCAGTGAAGAACTAGCAGCTGCGGAGACCCAGTACTTC.